These 11 T cell receptor beta chains share one sample of origin, sequenced in a study of control samples from healthy donors and cancer patients. Sequencing was performed with immunoSEQ multiplex PCR; in TCRdb, only in-frame clones are kept and a portion is missing. There are about 160,000 clones in the sample; 96% occur only once, and over 0.9% lies in the top ten. The source material was blood. The receptor set was obtained from a woman in her 30s in good health.

The chain employs TRBV2 and TRBJ1-1; D gene uncertain. Germline values: CDR1 SNHLY, CDR2 FYNNEI. V lost 8 bases to trimming and J lost 0 bases, with 10 bases between them. This CDR3 spans 13 amino acids. The chain's CDR3 is CASSGDMNTEAFF. The CDR3 DNA is TGTGCCAGCTCGGGAGATATGAACACTGAAGCTTTCTTT.

V and J are TRBV3-1 (or the pseudogene TRBV3-2) and TRBJ2-3, with D perhaps matching TRBD1 or TRBD2 (6 bases each). The V end was cut by 1 base, the J end by 2 bases, with 13 bases between. The CDR3 sequence is 16 residues long. CDR1 and CDR2 (germline): LGHDT, YNNKEL (reference sequence). CDR3 in amino acids: CASSQGTTGPTDTQYF. The CDR3 nucleotides read TGTGCCAGCAGCCAAGGGACTACAGGGCCCACAGATACGCAGTATTTT.

The chain combines TRBV28 with TRBJ2-7; the D is unclear. Germline-derived CDR1 and CDR2 are MDHEN and SYDVKM. This CDR3 region has 13 residues. Trimming stripped 8 bases from V and 2 bases from J, with 13 bases between. CDR3 sequence reads: CASRPLQTYEQYF. CDR3 in DNA: TGTGCCAGCCGACCATTACAAACCTACGAGCAGTACTTC.

V and J are TRBV28 and TRBJ1-5; 9 nucleotides line up with TRBD1. From germline, CDR1 is MDHEN and CDR2 SYDVKM. Trimming took 6 bases from V and 5 from J; bases not matched to a gene: 5. The CDR3 sequence is 14 residues long. CDR3 sequence (DNA): TGTGCCAGCAGGAACACAGGGGGCTATCAGCCCCAGCATTTT. Amino acids: CASRNTGGYQPQHF.

The chain links TRBV4-1 to TRBJ1-1, with D uncertain. Germline lookup yields CDR1 MGHRA and CDR2 YSYEKL. This CDR3 spans 15 amino acids. V was clipped by 0 bases and J by 11 bases, with 19 bases between them. The CDR3 DNA sequence: TGCGCCAGCAGCCAAGATTCCCTCGGTAAGGGTAAGGCTTTCTTT. Translating it yields CASSQDSLGKGKAFF.

The CDR3 DNA follows: TGTGCCAGTAGTATAGTGGAGGGCTTTAGAGGCAATGAGCAGTTCTTC. This encodes CASSIVEGFRGNEQFF. The chain is built from TRBV19 and TRBJ2-1; tentatively, D is TRBD2 (6 bases). V was cut by 1 base and J by 6 bases, with 16 bases left in between. Germline CDR1 reads LNHDA; CDR2 reads SQIVND (reference sequence). CDR3 length: 16 residues. The full variable domain, rest sourced from reference TRBV19 and TRBJ2-1, is DGGITQSPKYLFRKEGQNVTLSCEQNLNHDAMYWYRQDPGQGLRLIYYSQIVNDFQKGDIAEGYSVSREKKESFPLTVTSAQKNPTAFYLCASSIVEGFRGNEQFFGPGTRLTVL.

The V and J genes are TRBV5-4 and TRBJ1-3, with D unresolved. The germline V gene has CDR1 SGHNT and CDR2 YYREEE (reference sequence). CDR3 size: 15 residues. The ends were cut back, 3 bases at V and 4 bases at J, with 14 bases in the middle. The DNA of the CDR3 is TGTGCCAGCAGCTCGGGCCTTAGCACAGGAAACACCATATATTTT. This sequence encodes CASSSGLSTGNTIYF.

The chain combines TRBV5-6 with TRBJ1-3, with 7 nucleotides matching TRBD1. The CDR3 runs 16 residues. V dropped 4 bases and J dropped 2; count of bases not matched to a gene: 9. Looked up from germline, CDR1 is SGHDT and CDR2 is YYEEEE. The CDR3 spells CASSITGEWTGNTIYF. The CDR3 region has the DNA TGTGCCAGCAGCATTACAGGGGAATGGACTGGAAACACCATATATTTT.

This clone was found once. J is TRBJ1-5 and V is TRBV30; D is unclear. The V and J ends lost 2 bases and 2 bases respectively, with 10 bases between them. The CDR3 spans 14 residues. In germline, CDR1 is GTSNPN, CDR2 SVGIG (reference sequence). Here the CDR3 DNA reads TGTGCCTGGAGTTCGGGGAAGGGCAATCAGCCCCAGCATTTT. It is translated as CAWSSGKGNQPQHF. The entire variable domain, with the rest obtained from reference TRBV30 and TRBJ1-5, is as follows: SQTIHQWPATLVQPVGSPLSLECTVEGTSNPNLYWYRQAAGRGLQLLFYSVGIGQISSEVPQNLSASRPQDRQFILSSKKLLLSDSGFYLCAWSSGKGNQPQHFGDGTRLSIL.

This clone has only one observation. This chain joins TRBV27 and TRBJ2-5; TRBD2 aligns across 10 bases. The V gene end was trimmed by 6 bases and the J gene end by 4 bases; junction bases not matched to a gene: 5. This CDR3 has 14 residues. Germline-derived CDR1 and CDR2 are MNHEY and SMNVEV (reference sequence). The CDR3 DNA reads as TGTGCCAGCAGGATCAGCGGGGGGGGAGAGACCCAGTACTTC. The encoded protein is CASRISGGGETQYF.

The CDR3 sequence is CASSLRERLFDEQFF. The CDR3 nucleotides are TGTGCCAGCAGCTTAAGGGAGCGCCTGTTCGATGAGCAGTTCTTC. The rearrangement joins TRBV11-2 to TRBJ2-1, with TRBD2 as a possible D gene (5 bases). Germline loops: CDR1 SGHAT, CDR2 FQNNGV. The V and J ends lost 2 bases and 8 bases respectively, with 16 bases between them. The CDR3 is made up of 15 amino acids.